Presented here are 31 T cell receptor beta chains from one specimen sequenced in a study of T cell repertoires in cytomegalovirus infection. These receptors have no identified antigens. TCRdb re-called the reads through MiXCR, storing one row per CDR3 protein. Here the sample spans under 450,000 distinct CDR3 sequences, about 34% being singletons. Sequenced material: cultured PBMCs, taken from culture after CMV antigen stimulation. The receptors shown here come from a human donor in good health (CMV status not recorded). Some clones in this sample may be carry-over from other donors' samples.

This chain joins TRBV10-3 and TRBJ1-5, with 8 nucleotides matching TRBD1. J was trimmed by 0 bases and V by 6 bases; bases with no gene match: 4. The CDR3 sequence is 15 residues long. Germline CDR1 reads ENHRY; CDR2 reads SYGVKD. CDR3 bases: TGTGCCATCAGCGGGACAGGCAATAGCAATCAGCCCCAGCATTTT. Its translation is CAISGTGNSNQPQHF.

The chain has TRBV29-1 and TRBJ1-1; D might be TRBD1 (5 bases). The CDR3 has 15 residues. The V end was cut by 7 bases, the J end by 1 base, with 19 bases between. Germline CDR1 SQVTM, CDR2 ANQGSEA. CDR3 nucleotide sequence: TGCAGCGCACTCACGCAACCAGGACAGAACACTGAAGCTTTCTTT. Its protein is CSALTQPGQNTEAFF. Using reference TRBV29-1 and TRBJ1-1 for the parts outside the CDR3, the full variable domain is SAVISQKPSRDICQRGTSLTIQCQVDSQVTMMFWYRQQPGQSLTLIATANQGSEATYESGFVIDKFPISRPNLTFSTLTVSNMSPEDSSIYLCSALTQPGQNTEAFFGQGTRLTVV.

This chain joins TRBV6-5 and TRBJ1-1; 7 nucleotides agree with TRBD1. With V trimmed by 0 bases and J by 1 base, 2 bases remained unmatched. In germline, CDR1 is MNHEY, CDR2 SVGAGI. This CDR3 has 15 residues. The CDR3 is CASSYSRTGNTEAFF. The CDR3 DNA reads as TGTGCCAGCAGTTACTCCCGGACAGGGAACACTGAAGCTTTCTTT.

The chain recombines TRBV11-2 with TRBJ1-5; maybe TRBD1 (6 bases). The length of the CDR3 is 13 residues. The germline CDR1 and CDR2 sequences are SGHAT and FQNNGV. V lost 3 bases to trimming and J lost 6 bases, with 9 bases between them. CDR3: CASSFQGSQPQHF. CDR3 coding DNA: TGTGCCAGCAGCTTCCAGGGGTCTCAGCCCCAGCATTTT.

This sequence joins TRBV19 and TRBJ2-7; weak D call: TRBD2 (6 bases). The CDR3 is made up of 13 amino acids. Germline V gives CDR1 LNHDA, CDR2 SQIVND (reference sequence). V dropped 3 bases and J dropped 3 bases, with 9 bases sitting between them. The CDR3 region is CASSIRLVYEQYF. The CDR3 coding sequence is TGTGCCAGTAGTATCCGACTAGTCTACGAGCAGTACTTC. Using reference TRBV19 and TRBJ2-7 for the parts outside the CDR3, the full variable domain is DGGITQSPKYLFRKEGQNVTLSCEQNLNHDAMYWYRQDPGQGLRLIYYSQIVNDFQKGDIAEGYSVSREKKESFPLTVTSAQKNPTAFYLCASSIRLVYEQYFGPGTRLTVT.

This clonotype was counted only a few times. The rearrangement joins TRBV7-2 to TRBJ2-7; 9 bases fit TRBD1. Germline V CDR1 and CDR2: SGHTA, FQGNSA. V trimming: 5 bases; J trimming: 2 bases; junction bases outside the gene matches: 4. The CDR3 spans 14 residues. This CDR3 is CASSRQGGAYEQYF. The CDR3 bases are TGTGCCAGCAGCCGACAGGGGGGGGCCTACGAGCAGTACTTC.

This clonotype has only one observation. The chain joins TRBV7-4 to TRBJ2-1, with 14 bases that match TRBD2. This CDR3 comprises 16 residues. Germline V gives CDR1 SGHVT, CDR2 SQSDAQ. V lost 5 bases to trimming and J lost 6 bases; unmatched junction nucleotides: 6. CDR3 residues: CASSRPGTSGSNEQFF. CDR3 bases: TGTGCCAGCAGCCGACCCGGGACTAGCGGGAGCAATGAGCAGTTCTTC.

The rearrangement uses TRBV4-1 and TRBJ1-4, with D perhaps matching TRBD1 (5 bases). Germline loops: CDR1 MGHRA, CDR2 YSYEKL. The CDR3 spans 14 residues. Trimming left V 1 base short and J 8 bases short, with 11 bases between. CDR3 nucleotides: TGCGCCAGCAGCCAAGTGGGACTTAGGGAAAAACTGTTTTTT. It is translated as CASSQVGLREKLFF.

The J gene is TRBJ2-7, the V gene TRBV28; 8 nucleotides match TRBD2. J gave up 6 bases and V 3 bases, and 7 bases lay outside the gene matches. The V gene's germline CDR1 is MDHEN and CDR2 SYDVKM. CDR3 size: 14 residues. The CDR3 loop is CASSFFQREFEQYF. CDR3 bases: TGTGCCAGCAGTTTCTTCCAGCGGGAGTTCGAGCAGTACTTC.

This clonotype came up many times. This chain uses TRBV6-2 or TRBV6-3 with TRBJ1-6, with D maybe TRBD1 (5 bases). Germline loops: CDR1 MNHEY, CDR2 SVGEGT. The CDR3 is 17 amino acids. The V and J ends lost 6 bases and 7 bases respectively, with 22 bases between them. This CDR3 is CASRTPTALGRNSPLHF. DNA of the CDR3: TGTGCCAGCAGGACACCGACAGCCCTCGGGAGGAATTCACCCCTCCACTTT.

This sequence joins TRBV20-1 and TRBJ2-4, with 10 positions matching TRBD2. Germline V gene lookup returns CDR1 DFQATT and CDR2 SNEGSKA (reference sequence). The CDR3 spans 12 residues. V lost 7 bases, J lost 3 bases, and 0 bases stayed unmatched. The CDR3 nucleotides read TGCAGTGGGACTAGCGGCAAAAACATTCAGTACTTC. Amino acid sequence: CSGTSGKNIQYF.

This clonotype was recorded once. The chain combines TRBV28 with TRBJ1-5, with D hard to call. The V and J ends lost 5 bases and 6 bases respectively, with 14 bases between them. The CDR3 consists of 14 residues. The germline V gene encodes CDR1 MDHEN and CDR2 SYDVKM. The DNA of the CDR3 is TGTGCCAGCAGTCGTAGTTATGGCAGTCAGCCCCAGCATTTT. Its protein product is CASSRSYGSQPQHF.

The J gene is TRBJ1-1, the V gene TRBV20-1; no firm D call. From germline, CDR1 is DFQATT and CDR2 SNEGSKA (reference sequence). Between the trimmed V and J ends, which lost 1 base and 0 bases, there was a span of 6 bases. CDR3 length: 13 residues. CDR3 sequence reads: CSARGNMNTEAFF. As DNA, the CDR3 is TGCAGTGCTAGAGGCAACATGAACACTGAAGCTTTCTTT.

The V and J genes are TRBV27 and TRBJ1-1, with D unresolved. The CDR3 is made up of 13 amino acids. Trimming took 6 bases from V and 1 from J, leaving 9 bases between them. The germline V gene has CDR1 MNHEY and CDR2 SMNVEV (reference sequence). CDR3 region: CASRIGKNTEAFF. The CDR3 DNA reads as TGTGCCAGCAGAATCGGGAAGAACACTGAAGCTTTCTTT.

The chain links TRBV28 to TRBJ2-3; TRBD2 agrees at 7 bases. Germline CDR1 and CDR2: MDHEN and SYDVKM. Trimming at V came to 10 bases and at J to 4 bases, leaving 5 bases not matched to a gene. CDR3 length: 12 residues. CDR3 coding DNA: TGTGCCACCGGGGGAGGGCCAGATACGCAGTATTTT. Amino acids: CATGGGPDTQYF. The full variable domain, in which reference TRBV28 and TRBJ2-3 provide the parts outside the CDR3, is DVKVTQSSRYLVKRTGEKVFLECVQDMDHENMFWYRQDPGLGLRLIYFSYDVKMKEKGDIPEGYSVSREKKERFSLILESASTNQTSMYLCATGGGPDTQYFGPGTRLTVL.

This rearrangement joins TRBV7-9 to TRBJ1-1; no clear D. V was trimmed by 5 bases and J by 7 bases, leaving 8 bases between them. The CDR3 runs to 11 residues. The germline V gene encodes CDR1 SEHNR and CDR2 FQNEAQ (reference sequence). As DNA, the CDR3 is TGTGCCAGCAGCCCCCATGATGAAGCTTTCTTT. Its translation: CASSPHDEAFF.

The chain employs TRBV5-3 and TRBJ2-1; 11 positions match TRBD2. TRBV5-3 carries the ORF label, with uncertain function. Trimming cost V 4 bases and J 8 bases; bases outside gene matches: 11. This CDR3 region has 16 residues. The CDR3 coding sequence is TGTGCCAGAAGCCCACCACTAGCGGGAGCGGGGGATGAGCAGTTCTTC. Translated, it gives CARSPPLAGAGDEQFF.

This clonotype was counted ten times or more. The chain is built from TRBV7-8 and TRBJ2-3; the D is unclear. With 1 base removed from V and 4 bases from J, the gap between germline ends came to 9 bases. CDR3 length equals 14 residues. Germline CDR1 is SGHVS and CDR2 is FQNEAQ. The CDR3 region is CASSLEGRADTQYF. CDR3 coding DNA: TGTGCCAGCAGCTTAGAGGGCAGAGCAGATACGCAGTATTTT.

This clonotype occurred a few times. The rearrangement uses TRBV4-1 and TRBJ2-2; TRBD2 matches at 8 bases. V trimming: 4 bases; J trimming: 13 bases; junction bases outside the gene matches: 23. The CDR3 contains 18 residues. Germline lookup yields CDR1 MGHRA and CDR2 YSYEKL. The CDR3 DNA reads TGCGCCAGCAGCCCGATAGGGAGAACTAGCGGAAAGACCCGGGGGCTGTTTTTT. This sequence encodes CASSPIGRTSGKTRGLFF.

The CDR3: CATTRGKETQYF. The CDR3 DNA reads as TGTGCCACAACGAGGGGGAAAGAGACCCAGTACTTC. The rearrangement links TRBV28 to TRBJ2-5, with a weak D call TRBD1 (6 bases). This CDR3 region has 12 residues. Germline values: CDR1 MDHEN, CDR2 SYDVKM. Trimming cost V 10 bases and J 3 bases, with 12 bases left between them.

CDR3 amino acids: CASSYGTGPISGELFF. DNA of the CDR3: TGTGCCAGCAGTTACGGGACAGGGCCGATTTCCGGGGAGCTGTTTTTT. The gene calls are TRBV6-2 or TRBV6-3 and TRBJ2-2, with 9 bases matching TRBD1. CDR3 length: 16 residues. Germline CDR1 reads MNHEY; CDR2 reads SVGEGT. The V and J ends lost 2 bases and 6 bases, in that order; junction bases with no gene match: 7.

This clonotype has at least ten counts. V is TRBV7-2 and J is TRBJ1-2; TRBD1 matches 9 bases. V gave up 5 bases and J gave up 6 bases; unmatched junction bases: 7. The length of the CDR3 is 14 residues. CDR1 is SGHTA and CDR2 is FQGNSA in the germline V gene. The CDR3 here is CASSTGDRANGYTF. The CDR3 coding sequence is TGTGCCAGCAGCACGGGGGACAGGGCTAATGGCTACACCTTC.

Ten or more counts support this clonotype. The V and J genes are TRBV7-6 and TRBJ2-1; the D gene is possibly TRBD2 (6 bases). The V gene lost 2 bases and the J gene lost 9 bases, with 20 bases spanning the gap. Germline CDR1 is SGHVS and CDR2 is FNYEAQ. The CDR3 is made up of 16 amino acids. The CDR3 sequence is CASSLNPSELISEQFF. Here the CDR3 DNA reads TGTGCCAGCAGCTTAAATCCTAGCGAGCTTATCAGTGAGCAGTTCTTC.

This clonotype has a handful of counts. The V call is TRBV7-2, the J call TRBJ2-3; no firm D call. Germline lookup yields CDR1 SGHTA and CDR2 FQGNSA. Trimming stripped 4 bases from V and 8 bases from J, with 22 bases between. The CDR3 runs to 16 residues. The CDR3 DNA is TGTGCCAGCAGCTCCGCCGATTTCTGGCACACGGGTACGCAGTATTTT. The encoded protein is CASSSADFWHTGTQYF.

This clonotype was observed at least ten times. The rearrangement links TRBV7-6 to TRBJ2-7; D gene uncertain. Germline CDR1 SGHVS, CDR2 FNYEAQ. The ends were cut back, 2 bases at V and 4 bases at J, with 3 bases in the middle. The CDR3 has 11 residues. CDR3 bases: TGTGCCAGCAGCTTAAATTACGAGCAGTACTTC. Protein sequence: CASSLNYEQYF.

This clonotype was counted ten times or more. For the CDR3, the DNA is TGTGCCAGCAGGTCTATCCGGACAGGAGGCAACACTGAAGCTTTCTTT. The encoded protein is CASRSIRTGGNTEAFF. The chain combines TRBV7-2 with TRBJ1-1; TRBD1 agrees at 7 bases. This CDR3 spans 16 amino acids. Germline V gene sequence: CDR1 SGHTA, CDR2 FQGNSA. The trim removed 6 bases at V and 2 bases at J, leaving 12 bases unmatched.

The chain carries TRBV11-2 and TRBJ2-1; possible D gene TRBD1, 6 bases. Trimming left V 3 bases short and J 4 bases short, with 13 bases between. Germline V lookup: CDR1 SGHAT, CDR2 FQNNGV. CDR3 size: 15 residues. CDR3 region: CASSLTGRQYNEQFF. The CDR3 region has the DNA TGTGCCAGCAGCTTGACAGGAAGACAATACAATGAGCAGTTCTTC.

This clonotype turned up a few times. This chain uses TRBV11-2 with TRBJ2-3; unclear D gene. The CDR3 has 14 residues. CDR1 SGHAT and CDR2 FQNNGV come from the germline V gene. V was shortened by 0 bases and J by 5 bases, with 9 bases between the two germline ends. CDR3 in DNA: TGTGCCAGCAGCTTAGAATCTAGAGTAGATACGCAGTATTTT. It translates to CASSLESRVDTQYF.

This clonotype was counted between two and nine times. The chain uses TRBV12-5 and TRBJ2-5; the match to TRBD1 covers 8 bases. Trimming removed 2 bases from V and 3 bases from J; junction bases left unmatched: 2. The CDR3 is 14 amino acids. Germline CDR1 LGHNT, CDR2 FRNRAP. The CDR3 DNA reads TGTGCTAGTGGTTTGCTGACAGGGGAAGAGACCCAGTACTTC. Translated: CASGLLTGEETQYF.

This clonotype was seen many times. This chain uses TRBV7-2 with TRBJ2-2; no clear D gene. Trimming removed 3 bases at V and 0 bases at J, with 8 bases between. The CDR3 consists of 15 residues. Germline lookup yields CDR1 SGHTA and CDR2 FQGNSA. The chain's CDR3 is CASSFSQANTGELFF. Written as DNA, the CDR3 is TGTGCCAGCAGCTTCTCCCAAGCGAACACCGGGGAGCTGTTTTTT. The whole variable domain, filled in from reference TRBV7-2 and TRBJ2-2, reads GAGVSQSPSNKVTEKGKDVELRCDPISGHTALYWYRQSLGQGLEFLIYFQGNSAPDKSGLPSDRFSAERTGGSVSTLTIQRTQQEDSAVYLCASSFSQANTGELFFGEGSRLTVL.

The V call is TRBV7-9, the J call TRBJ2-1; 9 bases match TRBD2. This CDR3 comprises 15 residues. The trim removed 1 base at V and 11 bases at J, leaving 9 bases unmatched. Germline CDR1 SEHNR, CDR2 FQNEAQ (reference sequence). CDR3 nucleotide sequence: TGTGCCAGCAGCTTAGGGGGGCTAGCGGGAAGGCAGCAGTTCTTC. The encoded protein is CASSLGGLAGRQQFF.